This TCR beta chain is drawn from a study of cytomegalovirus exposure and HLA in healthy donors. General observations from the study: When a later analysis was performed, an Asian-associated ancestry cluster reportedly had fewer N-insertions than the roughly 700-donor mean.

The count of this clone is one. The antigen is not known. Germline V gene lookup returns CDR1 SGHNT and CDR2 YENEEA. The CDR3 extends over 13 amino acids. V dropped 5 bases and J dropped 5 bases, with 9 bases sitting between them. The PCR had 60 Vbeta and 13 Jbeta primers. TCRdb's table, derived via immunoSEQ multiplex PCR, lists solely in-frame clones and lacks some. This sample yields about 140,000 clones, of which about four fifths are seen a single time; about 4.3% belongs to the top ten. The specimen sequenced was PBMCs. The gene calls are TRBV11-3 and TRBJ2-2; possible D gene TRBD1, 6 bases. The TCR was taken from a middle-aged woman in good health and CMV-seropositive. The CDR3 DNA reads TGTGCCAGCAGCCCAGGGGATACCGGGGAGCTGTTTTTT. Encoded protein: CASSPGDTGELFF.